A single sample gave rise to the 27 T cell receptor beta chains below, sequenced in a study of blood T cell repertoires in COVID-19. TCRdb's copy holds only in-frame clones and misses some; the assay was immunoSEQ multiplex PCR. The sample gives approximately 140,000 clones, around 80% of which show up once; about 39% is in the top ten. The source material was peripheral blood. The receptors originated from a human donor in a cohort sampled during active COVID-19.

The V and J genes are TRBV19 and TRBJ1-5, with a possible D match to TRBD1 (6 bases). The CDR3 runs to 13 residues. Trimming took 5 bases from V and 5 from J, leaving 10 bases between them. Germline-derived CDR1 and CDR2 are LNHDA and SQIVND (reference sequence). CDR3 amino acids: CASSFNRDQPQHF. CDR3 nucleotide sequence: TGTGCCAGTAGTTTCAACAGGGATCAGCCCCAGCATTTT.

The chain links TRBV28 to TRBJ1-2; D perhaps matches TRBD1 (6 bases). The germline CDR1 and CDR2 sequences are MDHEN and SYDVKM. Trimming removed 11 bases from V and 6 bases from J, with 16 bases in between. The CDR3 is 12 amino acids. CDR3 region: CALARGANGYTF. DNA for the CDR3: TGTGCCTTAGCTCGGGGGGCAAATGGCTACACCTTC.

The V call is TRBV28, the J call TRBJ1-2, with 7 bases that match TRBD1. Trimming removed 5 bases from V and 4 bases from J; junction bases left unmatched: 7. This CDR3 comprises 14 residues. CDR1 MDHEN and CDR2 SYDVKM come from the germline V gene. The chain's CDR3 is CASSEQGTFYGYTF. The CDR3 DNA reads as TGTGCCAGCAGTGAACAGGGGACTTTCTATGGCTACACCTTC.

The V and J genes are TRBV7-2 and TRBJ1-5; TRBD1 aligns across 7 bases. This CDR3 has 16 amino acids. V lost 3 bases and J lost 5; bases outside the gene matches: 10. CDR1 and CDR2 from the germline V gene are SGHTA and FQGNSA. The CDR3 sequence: CASSLIAGGRHQPQHF. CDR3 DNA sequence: TGTGCCAGCAGCTTGATCGCAGGGGGAAGGCATCAGCCCCAGCATTTT.

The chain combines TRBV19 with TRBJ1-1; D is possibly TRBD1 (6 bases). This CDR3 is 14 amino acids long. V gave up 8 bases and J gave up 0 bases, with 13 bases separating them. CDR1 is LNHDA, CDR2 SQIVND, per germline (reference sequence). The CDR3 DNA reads TGTGCCAGTTACAGGGACGTTATGAACACTGAAGCTTTCTTT. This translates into CASYRDVMNTEAFF. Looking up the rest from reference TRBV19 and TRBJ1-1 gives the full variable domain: DGGITQSPKYLFRKEGQNVTLSCEQNLNHDAMYWYRQDPGQGLRLIYYSQIVNDFQKGDIAEGYSVSREKKESFPLTVTSAQKNPTAFYLCASYRDVMNTEAFFGQGTRLTVV.

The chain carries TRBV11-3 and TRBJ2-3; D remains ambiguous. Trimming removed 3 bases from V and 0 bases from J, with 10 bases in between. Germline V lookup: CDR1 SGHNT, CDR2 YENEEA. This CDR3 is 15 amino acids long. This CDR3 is CASSFYSTSTDTQYF. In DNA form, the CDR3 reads TGTGCCAGCAGCTTTTATTCGACTAGCACAGATACGCAGTATTTT.

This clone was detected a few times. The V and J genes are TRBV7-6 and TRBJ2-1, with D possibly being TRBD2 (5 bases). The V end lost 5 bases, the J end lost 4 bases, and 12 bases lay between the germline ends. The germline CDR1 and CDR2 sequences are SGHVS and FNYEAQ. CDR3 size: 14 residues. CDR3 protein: CASSPGDVYNEQFF. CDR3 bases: TGTGCCAGCAGCCCCGGGGATGTTTACAATGAGCAGTTCTTC. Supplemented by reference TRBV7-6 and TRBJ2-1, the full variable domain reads GAGVSQSPRYKVTKRGQDVALRCDPISGHVSLYWYRQALGQGPEFLTYFNYEAQQDKSGLPNDRFSAERPEGSISTLTIQRTEQRDSAMYRCASSPGDVYNEQFFGPGTRLTVL.

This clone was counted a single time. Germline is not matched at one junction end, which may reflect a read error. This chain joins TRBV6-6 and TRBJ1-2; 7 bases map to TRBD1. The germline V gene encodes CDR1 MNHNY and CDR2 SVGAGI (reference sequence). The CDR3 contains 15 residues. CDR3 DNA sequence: TGTGCCGGCAGTCCCCCGGGACAGTCTAACTATGGCTACACCTTC. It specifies CAGSPPGQSNYGYTF.

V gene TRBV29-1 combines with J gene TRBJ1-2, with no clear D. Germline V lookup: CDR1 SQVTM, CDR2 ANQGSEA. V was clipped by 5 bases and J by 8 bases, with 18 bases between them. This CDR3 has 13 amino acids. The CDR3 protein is CSVPVPHAKGYTF. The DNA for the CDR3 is TGCAGCGTTCCGGTGCCCCACGCGAAGGGCTACACCTTC.

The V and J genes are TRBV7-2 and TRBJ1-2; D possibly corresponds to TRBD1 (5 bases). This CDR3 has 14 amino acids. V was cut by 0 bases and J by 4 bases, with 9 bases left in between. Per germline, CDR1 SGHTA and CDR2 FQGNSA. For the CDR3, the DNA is TGTGCCAGCAGCTTAGCGGAGGGGCCCTATGGCTACACCTTC. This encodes CASSLAEGPYGYTF.

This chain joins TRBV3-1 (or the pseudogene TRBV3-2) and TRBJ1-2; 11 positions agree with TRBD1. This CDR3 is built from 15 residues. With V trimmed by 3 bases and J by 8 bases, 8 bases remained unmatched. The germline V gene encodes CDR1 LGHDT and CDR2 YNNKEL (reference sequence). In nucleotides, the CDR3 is TGTGCCAGCAGCCAGACCTGGACAGGGGGCTGGGGCTACACCTTC. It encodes CASSQTWTGGWGYTF.

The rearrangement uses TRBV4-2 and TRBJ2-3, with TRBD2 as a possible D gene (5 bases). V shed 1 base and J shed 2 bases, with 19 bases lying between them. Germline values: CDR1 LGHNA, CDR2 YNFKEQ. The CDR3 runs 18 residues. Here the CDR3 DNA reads TGTGCCAGCAGCCAAGGTGGCGCTCCTAGCCGAAACACAGATACGCAGTATTTT. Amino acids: CASSQGGAPSRNTDTQYF.

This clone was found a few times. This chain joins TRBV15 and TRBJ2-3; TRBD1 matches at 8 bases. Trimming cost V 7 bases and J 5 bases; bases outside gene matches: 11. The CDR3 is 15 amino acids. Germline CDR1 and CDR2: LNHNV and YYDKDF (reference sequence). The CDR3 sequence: CATKTTGDWGDTQYF. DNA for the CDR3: TGTGCCACCAAAACGACAGGGGATTGGGGAGATACGCAGTATTTT.

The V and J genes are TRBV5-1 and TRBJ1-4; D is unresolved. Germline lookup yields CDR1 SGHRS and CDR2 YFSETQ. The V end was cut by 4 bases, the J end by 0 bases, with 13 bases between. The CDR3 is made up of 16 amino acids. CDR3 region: CASSPLLQPTNEKLFF. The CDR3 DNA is TGCGCCAGCAGCCCCCTTTTACAGCCAACTAATGAAAAACTGTTTTTT.

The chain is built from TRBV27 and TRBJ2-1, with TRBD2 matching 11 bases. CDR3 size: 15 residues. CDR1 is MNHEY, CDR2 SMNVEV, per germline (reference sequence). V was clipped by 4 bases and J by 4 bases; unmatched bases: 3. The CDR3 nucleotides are TGTGCCAGCAGTTCACTAGCGGGAGTTTACAATGAGCAGTTCTTC. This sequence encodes CASSSLAGVYNEQFF.

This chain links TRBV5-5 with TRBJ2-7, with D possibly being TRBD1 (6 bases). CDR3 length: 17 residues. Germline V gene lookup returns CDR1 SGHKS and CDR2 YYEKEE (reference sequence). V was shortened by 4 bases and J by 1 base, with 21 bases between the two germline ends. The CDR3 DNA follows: TGTGCCAGCAGCCTCATCCCTCCGGACAGATCTTCCTACGAGCAGTACTTC. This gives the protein CASSLIPPDRSSYEQYF.

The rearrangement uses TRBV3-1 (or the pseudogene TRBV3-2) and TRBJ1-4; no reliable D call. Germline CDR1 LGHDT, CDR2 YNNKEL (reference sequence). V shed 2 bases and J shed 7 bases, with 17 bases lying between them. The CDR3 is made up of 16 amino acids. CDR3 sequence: CASSQRSGGFGEKLFF. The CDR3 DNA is TGTGCCAGCAGCCAAAGGTCGGGAGGATTCGGTGAAAAACTGTTTTTT.

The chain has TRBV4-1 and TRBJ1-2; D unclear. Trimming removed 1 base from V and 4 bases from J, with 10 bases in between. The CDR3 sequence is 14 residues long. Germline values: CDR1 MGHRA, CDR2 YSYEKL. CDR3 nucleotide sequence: TGCGCCAGCAGCCAAGCCGGACTTCCCTATGGCTACACCTTC. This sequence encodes CASSQAGLPYGYTF.

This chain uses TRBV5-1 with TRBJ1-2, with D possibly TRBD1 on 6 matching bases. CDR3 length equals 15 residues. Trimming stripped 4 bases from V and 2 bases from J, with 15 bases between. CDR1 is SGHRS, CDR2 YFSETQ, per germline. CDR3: CASSTSQGWNYGYTF. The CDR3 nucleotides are TGCGCCAGCAGCACTTCACAGGGATGGAACTATGGCTACACCTTC. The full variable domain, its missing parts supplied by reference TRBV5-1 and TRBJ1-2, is KAGVTQTPRYLIKTRGQQVTLSCSPISGHRSVSWYQQTPGQGLQFLFEYFSETQRNKGNFPGRFSGRQFSNSRSEMNVSTLELGDSALYLCASSTSQGWNYGYTFGSGTRLTVV.

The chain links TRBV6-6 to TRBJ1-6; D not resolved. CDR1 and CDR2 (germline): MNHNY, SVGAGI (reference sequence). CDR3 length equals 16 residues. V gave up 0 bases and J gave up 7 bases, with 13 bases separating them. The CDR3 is CASSYSGGMENSPLHF. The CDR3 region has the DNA TGTGCCAGCAGTTACTCGGGAGGGATGGAAAATTCACCCCTCCACTTT.

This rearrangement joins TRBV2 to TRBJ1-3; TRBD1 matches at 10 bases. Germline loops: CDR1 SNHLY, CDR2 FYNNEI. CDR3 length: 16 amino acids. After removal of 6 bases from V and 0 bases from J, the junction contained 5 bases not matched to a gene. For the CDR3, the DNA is TGTGCCAGCAGAGACCGGACAGGGGGCTCTGGAAACACCATATATTTT. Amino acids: CASRDRTGGSGNTIYF.

The CDR3, as DNA: TGTGCCAGCAGCGAGACCCCAGGGCAGGGGGCAACTGAAGCTTTCTTT. Translated: CASSETPGQGATEAFF. The chain is built from TRBV9 and TRBJ1-1, with TRBD1 identical over 8 bases. After removal of 3 bases from V and 5 bases from J, the junction contained 12 bases not matched to a gene. CDR3 length equals 16 residues. Per the germline V gene, CDR1 is SGDLS and CDR2 is YYNGEE.

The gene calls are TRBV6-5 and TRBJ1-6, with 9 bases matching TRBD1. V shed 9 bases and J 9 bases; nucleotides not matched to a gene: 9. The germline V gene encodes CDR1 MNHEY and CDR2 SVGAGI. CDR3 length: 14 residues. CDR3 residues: CASHLQGAASPLHF. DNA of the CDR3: TGTGCCAGTCATTTACAGGGGGCGGCTTCACCCCTCCACTTT.

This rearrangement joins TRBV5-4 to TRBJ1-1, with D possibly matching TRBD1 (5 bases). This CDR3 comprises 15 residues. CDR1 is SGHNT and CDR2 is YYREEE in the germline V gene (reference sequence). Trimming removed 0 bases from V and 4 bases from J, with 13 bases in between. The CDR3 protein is CASSLAQGGGTEAFF. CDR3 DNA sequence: TGTGCCAGCAGCTTGGCGCAGGGAGGCGGCACTGAAGCTTTCTTT. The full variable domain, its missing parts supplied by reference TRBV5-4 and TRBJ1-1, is ETGVTQSPTHLIKTRGQQVTLRCSSQSGHNTVSWYQQALGQGPQFIFQYYREEENGRGNFPPRFSGLQFPNYSSELNVNALELDDSALYLCASSLAQGGGTEAFFGQGTRLTVV.

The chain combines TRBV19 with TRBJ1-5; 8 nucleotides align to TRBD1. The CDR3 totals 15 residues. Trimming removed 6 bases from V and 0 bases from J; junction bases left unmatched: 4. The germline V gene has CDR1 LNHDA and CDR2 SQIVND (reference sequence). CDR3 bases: TGTGCCAGTAGGGAGGGACAGGTTAGCAATCAGCCCCAGCATTTT. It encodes CASREGQVSNQPQHF.

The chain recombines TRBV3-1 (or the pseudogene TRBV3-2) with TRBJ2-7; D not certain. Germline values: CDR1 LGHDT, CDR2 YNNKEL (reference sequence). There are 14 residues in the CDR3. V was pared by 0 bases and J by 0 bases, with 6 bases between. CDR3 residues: CASSQELSSYEQYF. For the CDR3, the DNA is TGTGCCAGCAGCCAAGAGCTCAGCTCCTACGAGCAGTACTTC.

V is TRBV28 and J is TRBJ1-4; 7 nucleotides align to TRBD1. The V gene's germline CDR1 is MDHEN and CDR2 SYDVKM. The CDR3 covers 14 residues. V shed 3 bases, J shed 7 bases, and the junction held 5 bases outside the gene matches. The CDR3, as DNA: TGTGCCAGCAGTTTCCGGGACAGACGTGAAAAACTGTTTTTT. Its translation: CASSFRDRREKLFF.